Presented here are 15 T cell receptor beta chains from one specimen sequenced in a study of blood T cell repertoires in COVID-19. Clones were sequenced by immunoSEQ multiplex PCR, and TCRdb holds only the in-frame ones, with some missing. The sample includes some 120,000 clones, about 80% of them seen just once. What was sequenced was peripheral blood. Receptor source: a woman aged 50 to 65 with acute or convalescent COVID-19.

This clone has just a few counts. V and J are TRBV3-1 (or the pseudogene TRBV3-2) and TRBJ1-3; 7 bases agree with TRBD1. This CDR3 is built from 16 residues. V was pared by 4 bases and J by 1 base, with 7 bases of the junction left unmatched. Germline-derived CDR1 and CDR2 are LGHDT and YNNKEL (reference sequence). The CDR3 DNA is TGTGCCAGCAGCCCCCAGGGGGGTTTTTCTGGAAACACCATATATTTT. It translates to CASSPQGGFSGNTIYF.

The chain combines TRBV13 with TRBJ1-1, with D maybe TRBD1 (6 bases). Trimming left V 5 bases short and J 6 bases short, with 19 bases between. CDR1 is PRHDT, CDR2 FYEKMQ, per germline (reference sequence). This CDR3 has 15 amino acids. The CDR3 DNA follows: TGTGCCAGCAGCCCCTCCAGGAACAGGGTGGCTGAAGCTTTCTTT. It codes for CASSPSRNRVAEAFF.

CDR3: CASTRNYEQYF. Written as DNA, the CDR3 is TGTGCCAGCACTAGAAACTACGAGCAGTACTTC. The rearrangement links TRBV6-5 to TRBJ2-7; D is unclear. Trimming took off 7 bases at V and 3 bases at J, with 7 bases between the two ends. Germline CDR1 is MNHEY and CDR2 is SVGAGI. The CDR3 loop spans 11 amino acids.

The chain links TRBV12-5 to TRBJ2-1; D gene unclear. Germline assignment: CDR1 LGHNT and CDR2 FRNRAP. The CDR3 runs 16 residues. The germline V and J ends were trimmed by 0 bases and 12 bases, with 21 bases remaining between them. This CDR3 reads CASGLVNNRWAPLQFF. Written as DNA, the CDR3 is TGTGCTAGTGGTTTGGTTAATAATCGTTGGGCCCCGTTGCAGTTCTTC.

The rearrangement uses TRBV11-2 and TRBJ2-7, with D hard to call. The CDR3 extends over 13 amino acids. CDR1 is SGHAT, CDR2 FQNNGV, per germline. The germline V and J ends were trimmed by 2 bases and 3 bases, with 8 bases remaining between them. The CDR3 region is CASSLLPDYEQYF. Written as DNA, the CDR3 is TGTGCCAGCAGCTTACTACCTGACTACGAGCAGTACTTC.

V and J are TRBV2 and TRBJ2-1; D is perhaps TRBD2 (5 bases). The CDR3 is 14 residues long. V was trimmed by 3 bases and J by 9 bases, leaving 15 bases between them. CDR1 SNHLY and CDR2 FYNNEI come from the germline V gene. In nucleotides, the CDR3 is TGTGCCAGCAGTGATCTTTTAGCGTATGGTGAGCAGTTCTTC. Translated, it gives CASSDLLAYGEQFF.

This clone has only a few counts. This chain links TRBV5-1 with TRBJ1-1, with 8 bases matching TRBD1. Germline V lookup: CDR1 SGHRS, CDR2 YFSETQ. The V and J ends lost 2 bases and 4 bases, in that order; junction bases with no gene match: 7. The CDR3 runs to 15 residues. CDR3 in amino acids: CASSFPTGAATEAFF. CDR3 nucleotides: TGCGCCAGCAGCTTCCCGACAGGGGCGGCCACTGAAGCTTTCTTT.

J is TRBJ2-1 and V is TRBV27; D is uncertain. V was clipped by 8 bases and J by 3 bases, with 8 bases between them. This CDR3 is 12 amino acids long. The germline gives CDR1 MNHEY, CDR2 SMNVEV (reference sequence). CDR3 protein: CASGRIYNEQFF. DNA of the CDR3: TGTGCCAGCGGGCGAATCTACAATGAGCAGTTCTTC.

The rearrangement links TRBV6-6 to TRBJ1-1, with D possibly matching TRBD1 (6 bases). V gave up 8 bases and J gave up 1 base, with 14 bases separating them. The CDR3 sequence is 14 residues long. The V gene's germline CDR1 is MNHNY and CDR2 SVGAGI (reference sequence). CDR3 DNA sequence: TGTGCCAGCGGCTCGGACAGAAAGAACACTGAAGCTTTCTTT. It is translated as CASGSDRKNTEAFF.

V and J are TRBV10-3 and TRBJ2-2; D possibly corresponds to TRBD1 (6 bases). The ends were cut back, 10 bases at V and 5 bases at J, with 14 bases in the middle. The CDR3 runs 13 residues. The V gene's germline CDR1 is ENHRY and CDR2 SYGVKD. CDR3 DNA: TGTGCCACCCAAGGGCAGGGGACCGGGGAGCTGTTTTTT. Translating gives CATQGQGTGELFF.

The chain is built from TRBV29-1 and TRBJ2-6, with a weak D call TRBD1 (6 bases). CDR3 size: 15 residues. The germline V and J ends were trimmed by 4 bases and 4 bases, with 14 bases remaining between them. Germline V gene data show CDR1 as SQVTM and CDR2 as ANQGSEA. The CDR3 DNA reads as TGCAGCGTTGTACTTCTGGGGGCCGGGGCCAACGTCCTGACTTTC. It specifies CSVVLLGAGANVLTF. Using reference TRBV29-1 and TRBJ2-6 for the parts outside the CDR3, the full variable domain is SAVISQKPSRDICQRGTSLTIQCQVDSQVTMMFWYRQQPGQSLTLIATANQGSEATYESGFVIDKFPISRPNLTFSTLTVSNMSPEDSSIYLCSVVLLGAGANVLTFGAGSRLTVL.

CDR3 sequence: CATRMGLPQTQYF. The CDR3 DNA is TGTGCCACTCGGATGGGGCTCCCCCAGACCCAGTACTTC. The rearrangement joins TRBV10-3 to TRBJ2-5, with a tentative D call TRBD1 (5 bases). The CDR3 length is 13 residues. CDR1 and CDR2 from the germline V gene are ENHRY and SYGVKD. V shed 10 bases and J shed 6 bases, with 18 bases lying between them.

The chain carries TRBV7-8 and TRBJ1-6; TRBD1 matches at 9 bases. Trimming cost V 3 bases and J 10 bases; bases outside gene matches: 10. The length of the CDR3 is 16 residues. Germline V gene sequence: CDR1 SGHVS, CDR2 FQNEAQ. The CDR3 DNA is TGTGCCAGCAGCTTTTCGGGGGACAGGGTCCAATCACCCCTCCACTTT. Translating it yields CASSFSGDRVQSPLHF. Full variable domain (missing parts from reference TRBV7-8 and TRBJ1-6): GAGVSQSPRYKVAKRGQDVALRCDPISGHVSLFWYQQALGQGPEFLTYFQNEAQLDKSGLPSDRFFAERPEGSVSTLKIQRTQQEDSAVYLCASSFSGDRVQSPLHFGNGTRLTVT.

Notes on this clone: One end of the junction does not line up with germline, which may come from a read error. The chain links TRBV18 to TRBJ1-6; a possible D gene is TRBD1 (6 bases). Germline CDR1 and CDR2: KGHSH and LQKENI. CDR3 length: 14 amino acids. The CDR3 bases are TGTGCCAGCTCACTTAACGGACAGAATTCACCCCCCCACTTT. Residues: CASSLNGQNSPPHF. The entire variable domain, with the rest obtained from reference TRBV18 and TRBJ1-6, is as follows: NAGVMQNPRHLVRRRGQEARLRCSPMKGHSHVYWYRQLPEEGLKFMVYLQKENIIDESGMPKERFSAEFPKEGPSILRIQQVVRGDSAAYFCASSLNGQNSPPHFGNGTRLTVT.

The V and J genes are TRBV9 and TRBJ1-1; no reliable D call. The CDR3 is 13 amino acids. V gave up 0 bases and J gave up 7 bases, with 10 bases separating them. Germline-derived CDR1 and CDR2 are SGDLS and YYNGEE. This chain's CDR3 is CASSVVSGGEAFF. The DNA for the CDR3 is TGTGCCAGCAGCGTAGTTTCGGGTGGTGAAGCTTTCTTT.